This section outlines one T cell receptor beta chain sequence together with its context. Its antigen is as yet unknown. Time point meaning: persistent/refractory GD, antithyroid drugs over 5 years with positive TRAb. Making the TCR library involved RNA that had been extracted from PBMCs. This sample is drawn from a study of regulatory T cells in long-lasting Graves disease. In the study overall: Treatment with antithyroid drugs for over 5 years, together with positive TSH receptor antibodies, meant persistent Graves' disease.

Both iRepertoire HTBI primers and Arm-PCR of CDR3 regions were used to build the TCR beta libraries. One entry per CDR3 protein, called by TCRdb with MiXCR from the multiplex PCR reads. The sample includes about 300,000 distinct CDR3 sequences, 22% of them seen just once. Broader study findings: Clonotypes that were public and shared totalled approximately 2,800 in persistent patients versus 800 to 1,000 in new patients. Gene preferences differed: TRBV28, TRBJ1-2, TRBJ2-5 in persistent cases.

V was cut by 4 bases and J by 0 bases, with 10 bases left in between. This CDR3 region has 15 residues. Germline V lookup: CDR1 LGHNA, CDR2 YSLEER. The receptor was derived from a female donor with Graves disease. The sample consisted of peripheral blood mononuclear cells (PBMCs), taken when the disease was refractory, from a patient treated with antithyroid drugs. This chain connects TRBV4-3 to TRBJ1-3, with D possibly matching TRBD1 (6 bases). This CDR3 is CASSPGQHSGNTIYF. CDR3 bases: TGCGCCAGCAGCCCCGGACAGCACTCTGGAAACACCATATATTTT.